The 12 T cell receptor beta chains reported below all come from one sample, sequenced in a study of blood T cell repertoires in COVID-19. The repertoire was sequenced with immunoSEQ multiplex PCR; TCRdb's copy has only in-frame clones and lacks some. The table includes over 200,000 clones, more than 85% detected once. The sample taken for sequencing was peripheral blood. The receptors originated from a man aged 35 to 55 with active or convalescent COVID-19.

The V gene is TRBV20-1, the J gene TRBJ2-5; no reliable D call. Germline V gene lookup returns CDR1 DFQATT and CDR2 SNEGSKA (reference sequence). Trimming removed 6 bases at V and 7 bases at J, with 12 bases between. The CDR3 loop spans 11 amino acids. The CDR3 region has the DNA TGCAGTGCCCCGAGTACCGCGACCCAGTACTTC. Translating gives CSAPSTATQYF.

The J gene is TRBJ2-1, the V gene TRBV27, with no clear D. Trimming stripped 2 bases from V and 7 bases from J, with 9 bases between. The germline V gene has CDR1 MNHEY and CDR2 SMNVEV (reference sequence). The CDR3 contains 13 residues. CDR3 sequence reads: CASSLVPNNEQFF. The CDR3, as DNA: TGTGCCAGCAGTTTAGTCCCCAATAATGAGCAGTTCTTC.

The chain recombines TRBV5-1 with TRBJ1-5; D may be TRBD1 (5 bases). Germline V gives CDR1 SGHRS, CDR2 YFSETQ. This CDR3 is built from 14 residues. The V end lost 2 bases, the J end lost 8 bases, and 14 bases lay between the germline ends. DNA of the CDR3: TGCGCCAGCAGCTTTAACCGGGGGGGGGAGCCCCAGCATTTT. Translated, it gives CASSFNRGGEPQHF.

The V gene is TRBV4-1, the J gene TRBJ2-2; weak D call: TRBD1 (5 bases). The germline gives CDR1 MGHRA, CDR2 YSYEKL. V was clipped by 0 bases and J by 7 bases, with 12 bases between them. CDR3 size: 15 residues. This CDR3 is CASSQDWQGGGELFF. The CDR3 nucleotides are TGCGCCAGCAGCCAAGATTGGCAGGGCGGCGGGGAGCTGTTTTTT.

The chain couples TRBV9 to TRBJ1-3; 11 bases fit TRBD1. Germline CDR1 reads SGDLS; CDR2 reads YYNGEE. This CDR3 is 15 amino acids long. The junction had 4 bases not matched to a gene; V was cut back by 3 bases and J by 5 bases. In nucleotides, the CDR3 is TGTGCCAGCAGCGGCGGACAGGGGGCCCGAAACACCATATATTTT. Translated: CASSGGQGARNTIYF.

This chain links TRBV28 with TRBJ1-1; TRBD1 might be the D (6 bases). CDR3 size: 13 residues. With 6 bases removed from V and 1 base from J, the gap between germline ends came to 9 bases. Germline CDR1 MDHEN, CDR2 SYDVKM. The CDR3 coding sequence is TGTGCCAGCAGGGACAGTGAGAACACTGAAGCTTTCTTT. Its translation is CASRDSENTEAFF.

The V call is TRBV18, the J call TRBJ2-1, with TRBD1 matching over 10 bases. Germline loops: CDR1 KGHSH, CDR2 LQKENI. The CDR3 is made up of 18 amino acids. With 6 bases clipped from V and 9 bases from J, the junction kept 20 bases outside the gene matches. Here the CDR3 DNA reads TGTGCCAGCTCCACCTTAGAGCCGGGACAGGGGAGCCAAGGTGAGCAGTTCTTC. Its translation: CASSTLEPGQGSQGEQFF.

This clone occurred once. The V and J genes are TRBV24-1 and TRBJ2-4; TRBD1 matches 10 bases. The germline V gene encodes CDR1 KGHDR and CDR2 SFDVKD. The trim removed 3 bases at V and 3 bases at J, leaving 13 bases unmatched. This CDR3 spans 19 amino acids. CDR3 nucleotide sequence: TGTGCCACCAGTGATCCCCTACCGAGGACAGGGGGAGTCAAAAACATTCAGTACTTC. Encoded protein: CATSDPLPRTGGVKNIQYF.

J is TRBJ2-1 and V is TRBV29-1; 8 bases map to TRBD2. V gave up 6 bases and J gave up 7 bases; unmatched junction bases: 11. The CDR3 consists of 14 residues. Germline V gene data show CDR1 as SQVTM and CDR2 as ANQGSEA. The CDR3 DNA sequence: TGCAGCGTCCACCCGGGACTAGGTGTGAATGAGCAGTTCTTC. Translating it yields CSVHPGLGVNEQFF.

This chain joins TRBV11-2 and TRBJ1-2; D is possibly TRBD1 (5 bases). Germline loops: CDR1 SGHAT, CDR2 FQNNGV. CDR3 length equals 14 residues. The ends were cut back, 5 bases at V and 0 bases at J, with 10 bases in the middle. The DNA for the CDR3 is TGTGCCAGCAGCCTGGACATTACTAACTATGGCTACACCTTC. Protein: CASSLDITNYGYTF.

This clone was seen only a few times. The chain is built from TRBV28 and TRBJ1-1; 7 bases fit TRBD1. This CDR3 has 15 amino acids. Germline V CDR1 and CDR2: MDHEN, SYDVKM. Trimming cost V 6 bases and J 1 base; bases outside gene matches: 8. The CDR3 is CASRVAGTANTEAFF. The CDR3 DNA reads as TGTGCCAGCAGGGTAGCGGGGACAGCGAACACTGAAGCTTTCTTT.

V gene TRBV10-3 combines with J gene TRBJ2-7; 7 positions agree with TRBD1. V lost 7 bases and J lost 5; bases outside the gene matches: 11. The CDR3 covers 14 residues. CDR1 and CDR2 from the germline V gene are ENHRY and SYGVKD. This CDR3 is CAIKETGKAHEQYF. CDR3 DNA: TGTGCCATCAAGGAGACAGGGAAGGCCCACGAGCAGTACTTC.